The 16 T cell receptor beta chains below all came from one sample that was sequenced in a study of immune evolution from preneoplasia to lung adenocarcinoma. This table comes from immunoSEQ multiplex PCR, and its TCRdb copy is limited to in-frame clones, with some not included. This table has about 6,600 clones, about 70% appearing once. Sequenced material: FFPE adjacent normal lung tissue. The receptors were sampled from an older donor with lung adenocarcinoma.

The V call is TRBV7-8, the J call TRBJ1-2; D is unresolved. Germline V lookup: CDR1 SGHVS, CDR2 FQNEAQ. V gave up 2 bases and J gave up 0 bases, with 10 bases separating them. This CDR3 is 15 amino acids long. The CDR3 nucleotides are TGTGCCAGCAGCTTACGGTCAACAGCTAACTATGGCTACACCTTC. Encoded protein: CASSLRSTANYGYTF.

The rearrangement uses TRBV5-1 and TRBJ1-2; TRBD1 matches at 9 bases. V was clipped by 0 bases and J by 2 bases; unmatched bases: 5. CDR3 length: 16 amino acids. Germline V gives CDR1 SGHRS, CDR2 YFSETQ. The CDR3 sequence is CASSLARTGENYGYTF. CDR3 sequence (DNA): TGCGCCAGCAGCTTGGCCCGGACAGGGGAGAACTATGGCTACACCTTC.

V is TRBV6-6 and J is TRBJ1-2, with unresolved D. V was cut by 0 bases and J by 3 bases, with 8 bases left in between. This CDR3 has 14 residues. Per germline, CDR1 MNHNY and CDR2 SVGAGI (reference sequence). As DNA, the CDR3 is TGTGCCAGCAGTTACTCGCCGTCGGACTATGGCTACACCTTC. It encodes CASSYSPSDYGYTF.

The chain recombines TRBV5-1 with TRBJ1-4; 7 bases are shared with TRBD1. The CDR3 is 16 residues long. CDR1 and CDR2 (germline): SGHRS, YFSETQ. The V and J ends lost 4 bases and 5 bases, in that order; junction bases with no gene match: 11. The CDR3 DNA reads TGCGCCAGCAGCCCAAAAGACCGGGACAGAAATGAAAAACTGTTTTTT. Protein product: CASSPKDRDRNEKLFF.

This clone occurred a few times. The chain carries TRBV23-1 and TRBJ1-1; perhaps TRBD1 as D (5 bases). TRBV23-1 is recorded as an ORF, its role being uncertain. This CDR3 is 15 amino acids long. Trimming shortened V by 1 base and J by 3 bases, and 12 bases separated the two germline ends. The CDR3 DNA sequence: TGCGCCAGCAGTCAATTGCGGGGAGGGGACACTGAAGCTTTCTTT. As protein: CASSQLRGGDTEAFF.

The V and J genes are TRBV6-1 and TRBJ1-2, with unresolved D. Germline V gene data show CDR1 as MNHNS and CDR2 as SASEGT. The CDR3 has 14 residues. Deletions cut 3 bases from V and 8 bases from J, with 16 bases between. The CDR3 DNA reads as TGTGCCAGCAGTGAGGGCCTCCCCACAAGGGGCTACACCTTC. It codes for CASSEGLPTRGYTF.

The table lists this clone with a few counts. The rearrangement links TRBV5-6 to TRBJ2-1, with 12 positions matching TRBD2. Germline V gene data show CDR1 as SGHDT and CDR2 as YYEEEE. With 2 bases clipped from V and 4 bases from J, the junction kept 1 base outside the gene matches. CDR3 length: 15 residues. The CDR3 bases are TGTGCCAGCAGCTTTACTAGCGGGGGGTACAATGAGCAGTTCTTC. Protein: CASSFTSGGYNEQFF.

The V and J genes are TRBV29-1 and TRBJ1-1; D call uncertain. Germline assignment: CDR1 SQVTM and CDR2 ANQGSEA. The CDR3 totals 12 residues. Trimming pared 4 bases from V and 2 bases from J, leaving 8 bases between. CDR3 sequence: CSVVRDNTEAFF. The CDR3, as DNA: TGCAGCGTTGTAAGGGATAACACTGAAGCTTTCTTT.

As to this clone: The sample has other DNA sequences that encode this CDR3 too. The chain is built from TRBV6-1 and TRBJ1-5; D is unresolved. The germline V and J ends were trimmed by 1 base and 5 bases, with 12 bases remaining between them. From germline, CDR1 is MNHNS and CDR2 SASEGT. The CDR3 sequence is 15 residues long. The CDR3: CASSEVEGGDQPQHF. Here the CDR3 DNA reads TGTGCCAGCAGTGAAGTGGAGGGAGGTGATCAGCCCCAGCATTTT.

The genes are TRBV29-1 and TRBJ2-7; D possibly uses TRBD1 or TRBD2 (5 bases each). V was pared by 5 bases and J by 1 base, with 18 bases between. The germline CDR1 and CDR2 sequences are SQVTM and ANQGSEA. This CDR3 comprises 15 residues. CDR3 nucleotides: TGCAGCGTTCCGAGCGTAGGGACGACTTCCTACGAGCAGTACTTC. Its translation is CSVPSVGTTSYEQYF.

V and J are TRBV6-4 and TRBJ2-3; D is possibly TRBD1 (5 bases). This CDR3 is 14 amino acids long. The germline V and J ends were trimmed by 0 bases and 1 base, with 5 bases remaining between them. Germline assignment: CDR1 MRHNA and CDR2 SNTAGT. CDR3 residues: CASSDSQGTDTQYF. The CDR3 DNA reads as TGTGCCAGCAGTGACTCACAGGGCACAGATACGCAGTATTTT.

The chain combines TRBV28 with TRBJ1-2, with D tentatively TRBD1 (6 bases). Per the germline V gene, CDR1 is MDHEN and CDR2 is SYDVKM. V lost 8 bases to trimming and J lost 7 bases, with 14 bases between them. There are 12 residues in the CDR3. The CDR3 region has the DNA TGTGCCAGCCACGAGGGGGGGCTTGGCTACACCTTC. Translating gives CASHEGGLGYTF.

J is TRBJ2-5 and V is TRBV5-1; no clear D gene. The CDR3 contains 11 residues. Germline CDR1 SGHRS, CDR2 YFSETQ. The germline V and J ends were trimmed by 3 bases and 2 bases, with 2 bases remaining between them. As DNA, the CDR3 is TGCGCCAGCAGCTCTCAAGAGACCCAGTACTTC. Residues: CASSSQETQYF.

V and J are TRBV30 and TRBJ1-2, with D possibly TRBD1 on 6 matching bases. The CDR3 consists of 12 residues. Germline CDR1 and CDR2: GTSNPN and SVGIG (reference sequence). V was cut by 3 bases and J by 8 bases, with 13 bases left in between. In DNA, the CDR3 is TGTGCCTGGAGGGCCGGGACACTCGGCTACACCTTC. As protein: CAWRAGTLGYTF.

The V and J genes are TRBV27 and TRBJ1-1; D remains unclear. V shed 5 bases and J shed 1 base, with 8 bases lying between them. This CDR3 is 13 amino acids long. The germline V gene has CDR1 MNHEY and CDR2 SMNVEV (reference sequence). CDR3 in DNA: TGTGCCAGCAGTGTGGGCGGGAACACTGAAGCTTTCTTT. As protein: CASSVGGNTEAFF.

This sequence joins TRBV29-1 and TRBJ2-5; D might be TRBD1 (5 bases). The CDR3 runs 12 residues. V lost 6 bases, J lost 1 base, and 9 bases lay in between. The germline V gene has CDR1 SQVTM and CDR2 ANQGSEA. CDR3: CSVWTTQETQYF. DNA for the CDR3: TGCAGCGTCTGGACAACCCAAGAGACCCAGTACTTC.